The clone carrying this T cell receptor beta chain was recorded once. This entry is derived from a study of T cell responses to AZD1222 COVID-19 vaccine. Generated by immunoSEQ multiplex PCR, the TCRdb table keeps only in-frame clones and is missing some. Among over 130,000 clones listed, about 91% were seen once. Material: peripheral blood, obtained on day 0 of AZD1222 vaccination. This receptor was taken from an adult in good health.

CDR3 nucleotide sequence: TGTGCCAGCTCACCAGGTTTGAGTTCACCCCTCCACTTT. This encodes CASSPGLSSPLHF. The chain couples TRBV18 to TRBJ1-6; D not certain. V was clipped by 2 bases and J by 9 bases, with 8 bases between them. The germline gives CDR1 KGHSH, CDR2 LQKENI. The CDR3 spans 13 residues.